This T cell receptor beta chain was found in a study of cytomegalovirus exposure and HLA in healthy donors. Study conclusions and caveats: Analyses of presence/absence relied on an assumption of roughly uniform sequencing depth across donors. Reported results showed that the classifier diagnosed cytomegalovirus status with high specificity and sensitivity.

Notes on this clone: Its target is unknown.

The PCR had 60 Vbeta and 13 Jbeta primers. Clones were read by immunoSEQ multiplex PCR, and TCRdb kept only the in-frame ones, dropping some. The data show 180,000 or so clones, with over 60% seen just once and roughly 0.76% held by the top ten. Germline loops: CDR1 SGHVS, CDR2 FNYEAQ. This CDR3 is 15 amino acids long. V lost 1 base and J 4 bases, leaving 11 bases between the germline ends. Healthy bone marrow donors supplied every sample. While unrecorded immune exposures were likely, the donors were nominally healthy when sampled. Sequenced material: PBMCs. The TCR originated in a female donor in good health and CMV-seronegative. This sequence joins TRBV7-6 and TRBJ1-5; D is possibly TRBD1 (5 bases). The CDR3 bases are TGTGCCAGCAGCTTAGAGGGGAGGTTGAATCAGCCCCAGCATTTT. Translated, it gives CASSLEGRLNQPQHF. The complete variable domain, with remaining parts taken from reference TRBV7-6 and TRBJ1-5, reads GAGVSQSPRYKVTKRGQDVALRCDPISGHVSLYWYRQALGQGPEFLTYFNYEAQQDKSGLPNDRFSAERPEGSISTLTIQRTEQRDSAMYRCASSLEGRLNQPQHFGDGTRLSIL.